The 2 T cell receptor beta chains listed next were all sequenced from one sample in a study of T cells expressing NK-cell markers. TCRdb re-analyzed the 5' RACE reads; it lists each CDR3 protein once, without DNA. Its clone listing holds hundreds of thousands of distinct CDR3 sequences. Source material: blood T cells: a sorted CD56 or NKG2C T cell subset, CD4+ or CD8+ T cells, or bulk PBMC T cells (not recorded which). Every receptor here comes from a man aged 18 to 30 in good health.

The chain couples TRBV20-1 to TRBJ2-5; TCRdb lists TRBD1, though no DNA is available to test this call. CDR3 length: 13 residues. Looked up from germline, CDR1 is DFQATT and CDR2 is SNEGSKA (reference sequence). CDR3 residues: CSVRGAPGETQYF.

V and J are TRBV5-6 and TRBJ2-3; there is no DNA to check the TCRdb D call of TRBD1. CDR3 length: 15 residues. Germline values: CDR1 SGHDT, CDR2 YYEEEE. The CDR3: CASSLTGAPTDTQYF.